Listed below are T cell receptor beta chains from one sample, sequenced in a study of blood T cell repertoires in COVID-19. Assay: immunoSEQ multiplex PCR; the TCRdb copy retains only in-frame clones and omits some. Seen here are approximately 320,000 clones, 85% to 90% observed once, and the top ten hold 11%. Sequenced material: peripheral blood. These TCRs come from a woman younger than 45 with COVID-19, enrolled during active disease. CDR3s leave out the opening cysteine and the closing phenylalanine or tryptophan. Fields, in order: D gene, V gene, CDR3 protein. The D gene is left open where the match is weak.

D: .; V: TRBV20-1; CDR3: SAAPLF
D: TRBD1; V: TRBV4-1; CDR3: ASSQTGGNEKLF
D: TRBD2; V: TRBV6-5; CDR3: ASSYGGGTYNEQF
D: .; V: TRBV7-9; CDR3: ASRRDDSSYEQY
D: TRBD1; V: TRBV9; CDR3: ASKLTGQRKLAKNIQY
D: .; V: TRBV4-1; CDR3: ASSHGRVDSNQPQH
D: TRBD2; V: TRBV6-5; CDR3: ASSYGRGQF
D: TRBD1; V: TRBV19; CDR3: ATTAVPGGGNIQY
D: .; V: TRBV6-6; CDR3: ASSYAGEVAF
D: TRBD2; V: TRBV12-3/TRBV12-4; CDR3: ASTRGGAYEQY
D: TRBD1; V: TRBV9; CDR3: ASSSTGVLAEAF
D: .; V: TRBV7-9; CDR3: ASSAGVGVNYGYT
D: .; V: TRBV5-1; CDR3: ASSAEQGPGEQY
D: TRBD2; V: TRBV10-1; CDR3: ASSPTSGASTDTQY
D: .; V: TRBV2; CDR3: ASRGRGHLSSEGTNEKLF
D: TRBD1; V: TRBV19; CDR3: ASSIRDRDQPQH
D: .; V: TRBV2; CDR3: ASGLHQSGNTIY
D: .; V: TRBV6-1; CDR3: ASSDPGTQISYNSPLH
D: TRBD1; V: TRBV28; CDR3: ASSLSTGGWEKLF
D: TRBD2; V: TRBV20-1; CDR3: SASRTSGPQKR
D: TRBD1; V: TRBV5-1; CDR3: ASSLGPGQGRGYGYT
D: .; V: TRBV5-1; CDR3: ASRPSVTGELF
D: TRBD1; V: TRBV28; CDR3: ASSYTPGTGLPYEQY
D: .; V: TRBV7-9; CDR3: ASSLVIGRGAYEQY
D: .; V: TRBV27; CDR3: ASSLGSRPREQF
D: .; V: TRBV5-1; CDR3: ASSLASQINYGYT
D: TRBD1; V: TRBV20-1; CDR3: SAWDRDQY
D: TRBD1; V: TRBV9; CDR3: ASSPRVTGGTGNTIY
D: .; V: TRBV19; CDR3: ASIGVLPPRSNQPQH
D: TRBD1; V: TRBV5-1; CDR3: ASSPSRQGAGEKLF
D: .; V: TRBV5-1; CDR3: ASNTQGRIGELF
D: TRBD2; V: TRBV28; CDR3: ASSLAGGEYEQY
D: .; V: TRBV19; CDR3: ASAAGVGAYEQY
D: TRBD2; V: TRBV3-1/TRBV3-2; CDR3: ASSPHPGLRNEQF
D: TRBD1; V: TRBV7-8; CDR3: ASSWGTEYNSPLH
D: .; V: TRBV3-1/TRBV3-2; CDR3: ASSRLGGQPQH